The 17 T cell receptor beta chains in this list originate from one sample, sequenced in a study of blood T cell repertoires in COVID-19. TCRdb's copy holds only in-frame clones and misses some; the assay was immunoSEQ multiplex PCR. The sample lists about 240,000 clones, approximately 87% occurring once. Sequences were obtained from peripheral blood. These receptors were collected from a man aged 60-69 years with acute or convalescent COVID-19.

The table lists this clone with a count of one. The chain's CDR3 is CSADRGPGEQYF. CDR3 nucleotides: TGCAGCGCCGACAGGGGGCCGGGAGAGCAGTACTTC. The chain employs TRBV29-1 and TRBJ2-7; 10 positions agree with TRBD1. The CDR3 runs 12 residues. The V and J ends lost 7 bases and 7 bases, in that order; junction bases with no gene match: 7. Germline V gene data show CDR1 as SQVTM and CDR2 as ANQGSEA.

The CDR3 region is CASSVDPRGGTEAFF. CDR3 bases: TGTGCCAGCAGCGTGGACCCCCGAGGGGGCACTGAAGCTTTCTTT. V gene TRBV9 combines with J gene TRBJ1-1; tentative D call: TRBD1 (6 bases). This CDR3 has 15 residues. V was cut by 2 bases and J by 4 bases, with 15 bases left in between. Germline CDR1 reads SGDLS; CDR2 reads YYNGEE.

CDR3 residues: CASSTTSGSSSYEQYF. CDR3 DNA: TGTGCCAGCAGCACCACTAGCGGGTCTAGCTCCTACGAGCAGTACTTC. The chain employs TRBV7-9 and TRBJ2-7, with TRBD2 matching 9 bases. Unmatched junction bases numbered 8, after V lost 5 bases and J lost 0 bases. The CDR3 is made up of 16 amino acids. CDR1 and CDR2 (germline): SEHNR, FQNEAQ (reference sequence).

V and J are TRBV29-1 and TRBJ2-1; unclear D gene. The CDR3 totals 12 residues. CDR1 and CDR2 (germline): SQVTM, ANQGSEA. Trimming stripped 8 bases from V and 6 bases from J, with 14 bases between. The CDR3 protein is CSLYVFGNEQFF. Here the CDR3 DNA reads TGCAGCTTATATGTATTCGGCAATGAGCAGTTCTTC.

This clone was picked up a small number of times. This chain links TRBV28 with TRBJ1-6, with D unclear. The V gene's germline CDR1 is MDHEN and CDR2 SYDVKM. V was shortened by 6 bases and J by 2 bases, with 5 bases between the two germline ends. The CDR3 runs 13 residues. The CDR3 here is CASRAPYNSPLHF. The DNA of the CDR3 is TGTGCCAGCAGAGCACCCTATAATTCACCCCTCCACTTT.

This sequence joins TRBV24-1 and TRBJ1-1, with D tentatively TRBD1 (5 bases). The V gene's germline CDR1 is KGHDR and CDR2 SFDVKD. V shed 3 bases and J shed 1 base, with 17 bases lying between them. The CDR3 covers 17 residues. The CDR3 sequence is CATSDREVRTPNTEAFF. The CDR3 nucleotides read TGTGCCACCAGTGATCGGGAGGTACGGACACCGAACACTGAAGCTTTCTTT.

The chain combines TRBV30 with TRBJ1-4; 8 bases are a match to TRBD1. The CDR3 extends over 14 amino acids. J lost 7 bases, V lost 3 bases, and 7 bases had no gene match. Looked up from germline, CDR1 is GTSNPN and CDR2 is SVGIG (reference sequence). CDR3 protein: CAWRSGTGSEKLFF. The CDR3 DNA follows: TGTGCCTGGAGATCAGGGACAGGTAGTGAAAAACTGTTTTTT.

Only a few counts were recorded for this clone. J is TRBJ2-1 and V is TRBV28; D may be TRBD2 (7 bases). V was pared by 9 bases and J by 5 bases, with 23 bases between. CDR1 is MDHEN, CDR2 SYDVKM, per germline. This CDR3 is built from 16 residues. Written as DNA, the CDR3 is TGTGCCAGTAAGGGGGGGGCGGGAAACCCTCACAATGAGCAGTTCTTC. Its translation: CASKGGAGNPHNEQFF. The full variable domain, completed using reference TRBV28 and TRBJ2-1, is DVKVTQSSRYLVKRTGEKVFLECVQDMDHENMFWYRQDPGLGLRLIYFSYDVKMKEKGDIPEGYSVSREKKERFSLILESASTNQTSMYLCASKGGAGNPHNEQFFGPGTRLTVL.

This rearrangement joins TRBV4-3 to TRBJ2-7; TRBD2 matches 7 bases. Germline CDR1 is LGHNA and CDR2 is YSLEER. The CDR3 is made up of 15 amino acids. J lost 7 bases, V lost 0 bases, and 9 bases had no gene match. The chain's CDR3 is CASSQDAAGAEEQYF. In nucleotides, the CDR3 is TGCGCCAGCAGCCAAGATGCGGCGGGAGCGGAAGAGCAGTACTTC.

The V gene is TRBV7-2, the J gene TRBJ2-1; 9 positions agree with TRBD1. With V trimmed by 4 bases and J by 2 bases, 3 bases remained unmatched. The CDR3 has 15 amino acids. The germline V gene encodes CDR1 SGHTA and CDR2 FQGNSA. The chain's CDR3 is CASSSTGGAYNEQFF. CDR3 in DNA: TGTGCCAGCAGCTCGACAGGGGGTGCCTACAATGAGCAGTTCTTC.

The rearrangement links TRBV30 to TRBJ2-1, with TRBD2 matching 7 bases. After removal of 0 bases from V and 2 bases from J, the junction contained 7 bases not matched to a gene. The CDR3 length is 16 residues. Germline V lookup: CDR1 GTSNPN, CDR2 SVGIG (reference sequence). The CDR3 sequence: CAWSVSSSGTYNEQFF. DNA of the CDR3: TGTGCCTGGAGTGTATCATCTAGCGGAACCTACAATGAGCAGTTCTTC.

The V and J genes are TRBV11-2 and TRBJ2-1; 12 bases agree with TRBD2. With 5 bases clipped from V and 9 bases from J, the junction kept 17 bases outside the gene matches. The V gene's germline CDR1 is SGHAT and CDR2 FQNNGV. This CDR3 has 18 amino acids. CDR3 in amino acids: CASSPIAASGRAGGEQFF. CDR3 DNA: TGTGCCAGCAGCCCAATTGCGGCTAGCGGGAGGGCTGGCGGTGAGCAGTTCTTC.

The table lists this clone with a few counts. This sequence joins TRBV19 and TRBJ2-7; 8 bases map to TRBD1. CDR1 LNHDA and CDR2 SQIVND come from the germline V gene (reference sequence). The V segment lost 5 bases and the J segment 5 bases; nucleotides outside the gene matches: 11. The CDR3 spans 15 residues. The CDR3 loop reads CASSGPQGAVHEQYF. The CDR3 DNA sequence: TGTGCCAGTAGTGGTCCCCAGGGGGCGGTTCACGAGCAGTACTTC.

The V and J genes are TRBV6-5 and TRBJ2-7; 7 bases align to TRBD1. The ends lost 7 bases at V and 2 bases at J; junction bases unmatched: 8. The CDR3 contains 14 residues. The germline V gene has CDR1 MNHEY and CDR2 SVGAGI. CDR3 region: CASTGTANTYEQYF. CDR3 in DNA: TGTGCCAGCACCGGGACAGCGAACACCTACGAGCAGTACTTC.

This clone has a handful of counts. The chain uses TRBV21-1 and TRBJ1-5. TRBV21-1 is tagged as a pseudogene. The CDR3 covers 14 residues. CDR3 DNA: TGTGCCAGCACCCCGGTCCGGGTCGGCCAGCCCCAGCATTTT. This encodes CASTPVRVGQPQHF.

The CDR3 here is CASRPPRIDEQFF. The CDR3 bases are TGTGCCAGTAGGCCACCTAGGATAGATGAGCAGTTCTTC. The rearrangement joins TRBV19 to TRBJ2-1; no definite D call. Trimming shortened V by 6 bases and J by 8 bases, and 14 bases separated the two germline ends. Germline CDR1 reads LNHDA; CDR2 reads SQIVND (reference sequence). The CDR3 has 13 amino acids.

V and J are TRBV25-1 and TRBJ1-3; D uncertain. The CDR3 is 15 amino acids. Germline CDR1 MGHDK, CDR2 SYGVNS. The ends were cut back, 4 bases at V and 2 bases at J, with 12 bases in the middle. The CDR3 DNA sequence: TGTGCCAGCAGTGCCTCGTCGGGAGCTGGAAACACCATATATTTT. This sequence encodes CASSASSGAGNTIYF. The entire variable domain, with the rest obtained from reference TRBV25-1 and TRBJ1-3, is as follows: EADIYQTPRYLVIGTGKKITLECSQTMGHDKMYWYQQDPGMELHLIHYSYGVNSTEKGDLSSESTVSRIRTEHFPLTLESARPSHTSQYLCASSASSGAGNTIYFGEGSWLTVV.